The rows below give T cell receptor beta chains drawn from one sample of a study of Ad26.COV2.S vaccination and SARS-CoV-2 variants. The assay was immunoSEQ multiplex PCR, and TCRdb's table has in-frame clones only and misses some. The sample holds about 350,000 clones; approximately 84% are singletons and the top ten take about 3.5%. The starting material was peripheral blood, obtained in a trial of Ad26.COV2.S vaccine versus placebo. These receptors were obtained from a person aged 18-60 years who received the Ad26.COV2.S COVID-19 vaccine or a placebo. Each CDR3 is given with its conserved first and last residue. The D gene is left open where the match is weak. A clone size is listed for some rows: how often the clone was seen (once, few, many), or a class if it is expanded.

J gene	clone size	V gene	D gene	CDR3 protein	CDR3 DNA
TRBJ1-2	.	TRBV2	.	CASSGEQLTNYGYTF	TGTGCCAGCAGCGGGGAACAGCTAACTAACTATGGCTACACCTTC
TRBJ2-7	.	TRBV7-2	.	CASNQGTPYEQYF	TGTGCCAGCAACCAGGGAACCCCCTACGAGCAGTACTTC
TRBJ2-5	.	TRBV19	.	CASSLTRSETQYF	TGTGCCAGTAGCCTAACTAGGAGTGAGACCCAGTACTTC
TRBJ2-1	.	TRBV19	TRBD2	CASSIVAGGINEQFF	TGTGCCAGTAGTATAGTTGCGGGAGGGATCAATGAGCAGTTCTTC
TRBJ1-1	.	TRBV9	.	CASSVGERHSNTEAFF	TGTGCCAGCAGCGTAGGTGAGCGCCACTCAAACACTGAAGCTTTCTTT
TRBJ1-6	few	TRBV10-1	TRBD1	CASSVGQGGSPLHF	TGCGCCAGCAGTGTAGGACAGGGCGGCTCACCCCTCCACTTT
TRBJ2-5	.	TRBV30	.	CAWSVPTGLRETQYF	TGTGCCTGGAGTGTTCCCACCGGACTCCGGGAGACCCAGTACTTC
TRBJ2-5	.	TRBV10-3	TRBD1	CAISEATPPDRGVWETQYF	TGTGCCATCAGTGAGGCGACCCCCCCCGACAGGGGGGTGTGGGAGACCCAGTACTTC
TRBJ2-1	.	TRBV18	.	CASSPPYYNEQFF	TGTGCCAGCTCACCGCCTTACTACAATGAGCAGTTCTTC
TRBJ2-7	.	TRBV4-1	.	CASSQDFSGLSYEQYF	TGCGCCAGCAGCCAAGATTTTTCGGGGCTGTCCTACGAGCAGTACTTC
TRBJ1-1	.	TRBV6-2/TRBV6-3	.	CASSQTGAEAFF	TGTGCCAGCAGTCAAACAGGTGCCGAAGCTTTCTTT
TRBJ1-1	.	TRBV28	.	CASKTTRNTEAFF	TGTGCCAGCAAAACCACAAGGAACACTGAAGCTTTCTTT
TRBJ2-7	.	TRBV4-3	.	CASSQDWGAHVREQYF	TGCGCCAGCAGCCAAGATTGGGGGGCGCATGTCCGTGAGCAGTACTTC
TRBJ2-5	.	TRBV30	TRBD1	CAWSGIADRGETQYF	TGTGCCTGGAGTGGCATTGCGGACAGGGGAGAGACCCAGTACTTC
TRBJ2-1	few	TRBV2	TRBD1	CASSDDGIKGAEQFF	TGTGCCAGCAGTGACGACGGAATTAAGGGGGCTGAGCAGTTCTTC
TRBJ1-5	.	TRBV24-1	.	CATASNRAYQPQHF	TGTGCCACCGCTAGTAACCGGGCTTATCAGCCCCAGCATTTT
TRBJ1-6	.	TRBV3-1/TRBV3-2	TRBD1	CASSQTRTGRGGSPLHF	TGTGCCAGCAGCCAAACCCGGACAGGGCGAGGGGGTTCACCCCTCCACTTT
TRBJ2-3	.	TRBV19	TRBD2	CASSPSGRGADTQYF	TGTGCCAGTAGTCCTAGCGGGAGGGGCGCAGATACGCAGTATTTT
TRBJ1-2	.	TRBV3-1/TRBV3-2	.	CASSRTTNYGYTF	TGTGCCAGCAGCCGGACTACTAACTATGGCTACACCTTC
TRBJ2-1	.	TRBV11-2	.	CASSPSSTNEQFF	TGTGCCAGCAGCCCTTCTAGCACCAATGAGCAGTTCTTC
TRBJ1-5	few	TRBV2	.	CASSVAGSVIRPQHF	TGTGCCAGCAGTGTGGCAGGGTCCGTTATTCGGCCCCAGCATTTT
TRBJ2-1	.	TRBV7-7	TRBD2	CASSLGTSGGYNEQFF	TGTGCTAGCAGCTTAGGGACTAGCGGGGGCTACAATGAGCAGTTCTTC
TRBJ2-3	.	TRBV27	.	CARITDTQYF	TGTGCCAGAATCACAGATACGCAGTATTTT
TRBJ1-4	.	TRBV5-1	TRBD1	CASSSGQGFLVNEKLFF	TGCGCCAGCAGCTCAGGACAGGGGTTTTTAGTGAATGAAAAACTGTTTTTT
TRBJ1-2	few	TRBV27	TRBD1	CASSLSNRGWYGYTF	TGTGCCAGCAGTTTATCCAACAGGGGGTGGTATGGCTACACCTTC
TRBJ2-1	once	TRBV6-4	TRBD1	CASSAGTAKYNEQFF	TGTGCCAGCAGTGCCGGGACAGCGAAATACAATGAGCAGTTCTTC
TRBJ2-7	.	TRBV28	.	CASSSPLYEQYF	TGTGCCAGCAGTTCACCTCTCTACGAGCAGTACTTC
TRBJ1-2	.	TRBV24-1	.	CATSDLTGNYGYTF	TGTGCCACCAGTGACCTAACAGGGAACTATGGCTACACCTTC
TRBJ1-2	.	TRBV5-1	.	CASSLLRASEVDGYTF	TGCGCCAGCAGCTTGCTCCGGGCCTCGGAGGTCGATGGCTACACCTTC
TRBJ1-6	many	TRBV5-1	.	CASSSGLVGGPLHF	TGCGCCAGCAGCTCGGGTCTAGTCGGGGGCCCCCTCCACTTT
TRBJ2-6	.	TRBV7-6	TRBD1	CASSFDRAGANVLTF	TGTGCCAGCAGCTTCGACAGGGCTGGGGCCAACGTCCTGACTTTC
TRBJ2-2	.	TRBV4-1	.	CASSQAGRGNTGELFF	TGCGCCAGCAGCCAAGCAGGGCGGGGGAACACCGGGGAGCTGTTTTTT
TRBJ2-7	.	TRBV27	.	CASSGSGSYEQYF	TGTGCCAGCAGCGGGAGCGGGTCCTACGAGCAGTACTTC
TRBJ1-5	.	TRBV19	TRBD1	CASSSQWTGGSNQPQHF	TGTGCCAGTAGTTCACAATGGACAGGGGGAAGCAATCAGCCCCAGCATTTT
TRBJ2-4	.	TRBV19	TRBD2	CASSIPLAGGGKNIQYF	TGTGCCAGTAGTATACCCCTAGCGGGAGGGGGCAAAAACATTCAGTACTTC
TRBJ2-3	.	TRBV27	.	CASSFFQRPSDTQYF	TGTGCCAGCAGTTTCTTTCAGCGGCCATCAGATACGCAGTATTTT
TRBJ2-5	.	TRBV5-6	.	CASSSKLEGTYQETQYF	TGTGCCAGCAGCTCGAAGTTGGAGGGGACGTACCAAGAGACCCAGTACTTC
TRBJ2-1	.	TRBV5-1	.	CASSLLDPYNEQFF	TGCGCCAGCAGCTTACTGGACCCTTACAATGAGCAGTTCTTC
TRBJ2-5	.	TRBV3-1/TRBV3-2	TRBD2	CASSHRGGQETQYF	TGTGCCAGCAGCCACCGGGGGGGGCAAGAGACCCAGTACTTC
TRBJ2-5	few	TRBV5-4	.	CASSLDRHEQETQYF	TGTGCCAGCAGCCTAGATCGACACGAACAAGAGACCCAGTACTTC
TRBJ1-3	.	TRBV9	.	CASNRDGAGNTIYF	TGTGCCAGCAACCGAGACGGTGCTGGAAACACCATATATTTT
TRBJ1-1	.	TRBV11-2	.	CASSLWVLNTEAFF	TGTGCCAGCAGCTTATGGGTCTTGAACACTGAAGCTTTCTTT
TRBJ2-7	.	TRBV28	.	CASRGPRAAYEQYF	TGTGCCAGCAGAGGTCCACGGGCAGCCTACGAGCAGTACTTC
TRBJ1-2	.	TRBV19	.	CASSIGTEIYGYTF	TGTGCCAGTAGTATCGGGACCGAAATCTATGGCTACACCTTC
TRBJ2-5	.	TRBV11-2	.	CASSLPSARAETQYF	TGTGCCAGCAGCTTACCTAGCGCGAGGGCAGAGACCCAGTACTTC
TRBJ2-2	.	TRBV27	TRBD2	CASSFSAGEVTGELFF	TGTGCCAGCAGTTTTTCAGCGGGAGAGGTCACCGGGGAGCTGTTTTTT
TRBJ2-1	.	TRBV9	TRBD1	CASSVRTGGWDEQFF	TGTGCCAGCAGCGTGCGGACAGGGGGTTGGGATGAGCAGTTCTTC
TRBJ1-5	once	TRBV19	.	CASKTAGTRNQPQHF	TGTGCCAGCAAAACCGCCGGGACCCGCAATCAGCCCCAGCATTTT
TRBJ2-2	.	TRBV5-1	TRBD2	CASSLGRVAGELFF	TGCGCCAGCAGCTTAGGGAGGGTGGCCGGGGAGCTGTTTTTT
TRBJ2-2	.	TRBV24-1	.	CATSGGRSSNTGELFF	TGTGCCACCAGTGGAGGCAGGTCCTCGAACACCGGGGAGCTGTTTTTT
TRBJ2-1	few	TRBV6-2/TRBV6-3	TRBD2	CASSYYRLAEYNEQFF	TGTGCCAGCAGTTACTACAGACTAGCGGAATACAATGAGCAGTTCTTC